This T cell receptor (beta chain) derives from a study of blood T cell repertoires in COVID-19. Study-level background: PBMCs, B-cell-depleted T cells, or T cells were the source of the cDNA or gDNA that made up the material.

TCRdb's copy holds only in-frame clones and misses some; the assay was immunoSEQ multiplex PCR. The table includes around 200,000 clones, roughly 84% detected once. The CDR3 contains 13 residues. The germline V gene encodes CDR1 SGHVS and CDR2 FQNEAQ. V was trimmed by 2 bases and J by 10 bases, leaving 12 bases between them. The rearrangement joins TRBV7-8 to TRBJ2-1; a possible D gene is TRBD1 (6 bases). The sequencing sample was made of peripheral blood. This clonotype was sampled from a woman of 80 years or more with active or convalescent COVID-19. The CDR3 nucleotides read TGTGCCAGCAGCTTAAGACAGGTCATCGAGCAGTTCTTC. Protein: CASSLRQVIEQFF.